This T cell receptor (beta chain) was identified in a study of T cells in Graves' hyperthyroidism and ophthalmopathy (dated by TCRdb to the late 2010s). Notes on the research overall: Peripheral blood was collected at initial diagnosis, before any treatment. For training and testing, the roughly 93 patients in the discovery cohort were randomly divided in a 7:3 ratio. Thyroid tissue and blood T-cell repertoires from about six Graves' hyperthyroidism patients were also compared in the study. A discovery cohort of around 100 patients, 43 with Graves' ophthalmopathy and 57 with stable Graves' hyperthyroidism, was used to find distinguishing TCR V-J signatures. According to the paper, TCR Vbeta CDR3 sequencing was carried out on around 140 peripheral blood samples, which came from some 41 ophthalmopathy, 70 to 80 hyperthyroidism and approximately 17 progressor patients. Whether ophthalmopathy could be predicted prospectively was tested in an independent validation cohort made up of about 20 hyperthyroidism patients plus 17 patients who later progressed to ophthalmopathy. Following sampling, methimazole starting at 30 mg daily was given to hyperthyroidism patients, and high-dose intravenous methylprednisolone was given to ophthalmopathy patients. What the research found in general, with its limitations: A 13 V-J signature model separated ophthalmopathy from stable hyperthyroidism, with 87.88% sensitivity and about 81% specificity in cross-validation and 80%/75% in testing. Blood samples also contained most of the expanded thyroid clonotypes (frequency above 0.001), which suggests that blood repertoires may reflect thyroid immune responses. Sample size was not statistically predetermined, and investigators were not blinded to group allocation. In validation, progression to ophthalmopathy was predicted by the model with nearly 71% sensitivity and nearly 75% specificity, a median of roughly 6.4 months before onset.

Amplification of TCR beta CDR3 regions was carried out from RNA transcripts. The first round of RT-PCR for the TCR CDR3 was performed with the HTBI primer set and the Qiagen OneStep RT-PCR kit. Libraries were constructed in a second round of multiplex PCR, after which size selection and purification were carried out. Libraries were sequenced paired-end with 100 bp reads on an Illumina HiSeq2000. Per the original workflow: SOAPnuke was used to process the raw data, removing reads that contained adapters or uncalled bases, had a mean Phred below 15, or lacked an exact match to the constant primer or identifier. COPE v1.2.5 was used to merge the high-quality paired reads, and each unique nucleotide sequence was defined as a clonotype. MiTCR v1.1 was used to align the clonotypes against IMGT TRBV, TRBD and TRBJ reference segments. The analysis included only V-J combinations with a frequency above 0.0001, which together covered approximately 99% of the repertoires. A TCS score was defined as the ratio of F50 (clonal expansion) to E x V (chaos), with BLOSUM62-based TCRdist applied between CDR3 peptides within each V-J. Welch's t-statistics and random forest reduced around 510 V-J features to 10 to 15, which were used in a naive Bayes classifier (R e1071). Through fastp at Q25 and MiXCR, TCRdb rebuilt clones from the public reads, retaining in-frame beta chains. Rows merge per CDR3 protein into single entries with the most common DNA and genes. These V and J calls derive from TCRdb rather than the authors' analysis. For this sample the table gives about 720,000 distinct CDR3 sequences, of which roughly 20% were detected only once. The top ten constitute around 15% of the sample.

Points on this clonotype: No antigen is known for it. Base qualities are not provided; no much larger clone lies one nucleotide away.

Hyperthyroidism patients were aged 18 to 65 years and newly diagnosed, with disease duration of less than 2 months. Patients with uncontrolled infections, other autoimmune diseases, pregnancy or lactation were excluded. Diagnoses were established on the basis of clinical symptoms, serum thyroxine and TRAb, thyroid ultrasound, and orbital computed tomography. For progressor patients, blood was drawn at the first diagnosis of hyperthyroidism, before any ophthalmopathy symptoms had appeared. PBMCs were isolated from about 9.1 ml of fresh peripheral blood by Ficoll-Paque density gradient centrifugation. Progressor patients were first diagnosed with Graves' hyperthyroidism and then developed ophthalmopathy during follow-up. Total RNA was extracted using Trizol reagent, and RNA quality was assessed on an Agilent 2100 Bioanalyzer. The origin of this receptor is a woman aged 50 to 60 with Graves' hyperthyroidism that later progressed to Graves' ophthalmopathy. Sample: blood.

The nucleotides are TGCAGTGCTAGAAAAGGGGAGGGTCCAGCGGAGACCCAGTACTTC. The translation is CSARKGEGPAETQYF. The rearranged chain carries TRBV20-1 and TRBJ2-5, with 7 junctional bases fitting TRBD2. Ends trimmed: V by 2 bases, J by 5 bases; bases unmatched to a gene: 11. Taken from the germline V gene (reference sequence), the CDR1 and CDR2 loops are DFQATT and SNEGSKA. The CDR3 sequence holds 15 residues, the cysteine and phenylalanine included. Of the read, only the CDR3 DNA is kept; its 45 bases are in frame from base 1.